The rows below give T cell receptor beta chains drawn from one sample of a study of cytomegalovirus exposure and HLA in healthy donors. Only in-frame clones appear in the TCRdb table, and some are missing; sequencing was by immunoSEQ multiplex PCR. The sample has nearly 200,000 clones; around 80% are singletons. The sequenced material came from PBMCs. These receptors were obtained from a woman in her 30s in good health and CMV-seropositive. Both conserved end residues are trimmed from each CDR3.

length: 16
V: TRBV27
J: TRBJ2-5
CDR3: ASSPPGILAGGIETQY

length: 12
V: TRBV11-2
J: TRBJ2-7
CDR3: ASSLERGRSEQY

length: 12
V: TRBV6-5
J: TRBJ2-7
CDR3: ASSPVGGAYEQY

length: 12
V: TRBV6-5
J: TRBJ1-2
CDR3: ASSYNGGQEDYT

length: 12
V: TRBV6-1
J: TRBJ2-1
CDR3: ATGLAGSYNEQF

length: 11
V: TRBV28
J: TRBJ2-7
CDR3: ASSPGGGDEQY

length: 12
V: TRBV10-1
J: TRBJ2-7
CDR3: ASSEGTSGYEQY

length: 17
V: TRBV4-1
J: TRBJ2-7
CDR3: ASSQEGGLTSGRSYEQY

length: 12
V: TRBV5-1
J: TRBJ1-1
CDR3: ASGGEGRITEAF

length: 15
V: TRBV5-4
J: TRBJ2-1
CDR3: ASSLGGTSGRYNEQF

length: 14
V: TRBV18
J: TRBJ2-1
CDR3: ASSPLPGQGYNEQF

length: 11
V: TRBV5-1
J: TRBJ1-1
CDR3: ASSLDSNTEAF

length: 11
V: TRBV28
J: TRBJ2-7
CDR3: ASRTSGQYEQY

length: 13
V: TRBV2
J: TRBJ2-3
CDR3: ASRVSWRITDTQY

length: 13
V: TRBV5-1
J: TRBJ1-3
CDR3: ASSFSADSGNTIY

length: 12
V: TRBV25-1
J: TRBJ2-7
CDR3: ASSEGTASYEQY

length: 12
V: TRBV7-9
J: TRBJ2-1
CDR3: ASTSREAIHEQF

length: 14
V: TRBV5-1
J: TRBJ1-1
CDR3: ASRKEGGAGNTEAF

length: 11
V: TRBV13
J: TRBJ2-7
CDR3: ASSLAGSYEQY

length: 13
V: TRBV29-1
J: TRBJ2-3
CDR3: SVDVAGPLTDTQY

length: 11
V: TRBV2
J: TRBJ2-2
CDR3: ASIRGGAGELF

length: 13
V: TRBV25-1
J: TRBJ1-2
CDR3: ASSETAALDYGYT

length: 12
V: TRBV7-9
J: TRBJ2-1
CDR3: ASSWASGNNEQF

length: 12
V: TRBV29-1
J: TRBJ2-6
CDR3: SVGPVSGANVLT

length: 11
V: TRBV11-1
J: TRBJ2-1
CDR3: ASEQGASNEQF

length: 12
V: TRBV30
J: TRBJ1-2
CDR3: AWTGDSANYGYT

length: 15
V: TRBV7-9
J: TRBJ2-6
CDR3: ASSPNQVFSGANVLT

length: 11
V: TRBV5-1
J: TRBJ1-1
CDR3: ASSPIQGIEAF

length: 13
V: TRBV18
J: TRBJ2-7
CDR3: ASSPGQGSSYEQY

length: 13
V: TRBV10-2
J: TRBJ2-7
CDR3: ASSEAPGLAVEQY

length: 13
V: TRBV5-6
J: TRBJ2-7
CDR3: ASSLVGGISYEQY

length: 13
V: TRBV28
J: TRBJ2-1
CDR3: ASRDRDRVINEQF

length: 13
V: TRBV6-5
J: TRBJ1-1
CDR3: ASTRGGIWNTEAF

length: 12
V: TRBV19
J: TRBJ2-3
CDR3: ASSIQGQFDTQY

length: 16
V: TRBV25-1
J: TRBJ2-1
CDR3: ASSEFRPGQGMINEQF

length: 13
V: TRBV11-2
J: TRBJ2-6
CDR3: ASSLGLAGANVLT

length: 11
V: TRBV29-1
J: TRBJ1-2
CDR3: SVESSEVYGYT

length: 11
V: TRBV6-5
J: TRBJ1-5
CDR3: ASSPLSNQPQH

length: 13
V: TRBV6-1
J: TRBJ1-3
CDR3: ASSDREGLGNTIY

length: 14
V: TRBV5-1
J: TRBJ2-3
CDR3: ASSLPQPGDTDTQY

length: 14
V: TRBV2
J: TRBJ2-7
CDR3: ASSEAGQGDSYEQY

length: 14
V: TRBV7-6
J: TRBJ1-5
CDR3: ASSLESGQGNQPQH

length: 16
V: TRBV5-1
J: TRBJ1-2
CDR3: ASSLAPGQETKPYGYT

length: 14
V: TRBV5-6
J: TRBJ2-6
CDR3: ASSDDRLGGANVLT

length: 13
V: TRBV28
J: TRBJ2-1
CDR3: ASSLGTSGSNEQF

length: 10
V: TRBV5-1
J: TRBJ2-7
CDR3: ASSLGNYEQY

length: 12
V: TRBV9
J: TRBJ1-5
CDR3: ASSAGTGNQPQH

length: 11
V: TRBV7-9
J: TRBJ2-7
CDR3: ASSEGDSYEQY

length: 12
V: TRBV29-1
J: TRBJ2-3
CDR3: SGGDRGLGDTQY

length: 13
V: TRBV5-1
J: TRBJ2-3
CDR3: ASHPLTPATDTQY

length: 16
V: TRBV6-1
J: TRBJ2-1
CDR3: ASSDVGRLAGTYNEQF

length: 11
V: TRBV6-5
J: TRBJ2-1
CDR3: ASKRFEANEQF

length: 12
V: TRBV15
J: TRBJ1-5
CDR3: ATSRDNREEPQH

length: 14
V: TRBV18
J: TRBJ2-3
CDR3: ASSSVQGLSTDTQY

length: 11
V: TRBV11-2
J: TRBJ1-1
CDR3: ASSLTGNTEAF

length: 14
V: TRBV9
J: TRBJ2-3
CDR3: ASSVGPGVREDTQY

length: 12
V: TRBV6-1
J: TRBJ2-1
CDR3: ASSERGLAGTQF